This TCR beta chain was profiled in a study of Ad26.COV2.S vaccination and SARS-CoV-2 variants. Overall study context: Each vaccinee took Ad26.COV2.S intramuscularly, once or twice 56 days apart. Findings of the study overall: The analyses of TCR breadth and depth may have understated the size of total T cell responses.

Treatment specified: 15 to 20 received Ad26.COV2.S at low or high dose, single or two shots; five or six received placebo; per-sample allocation not given. After the first vaccine or placebo injection, samples were drawn on day 63. Germline V gene data show CDR1 as KGHSH and CDR2 as LQKENI. Losses at the gene ends were 3 bases for V and 4 bases for J; bases not matched to a gene: 4. The CDR3 contains 14 residues. The data were produced by immunoSEQ multiplex PCR, yet TCRdb's version contains in-frame clones alone and is incomplete. The repertoire holds about 350,000 clones, with 88% as singletons. The sample holds a few counts of this clone. Its cognate antigen is unknown.

Sequenced here: peripheral blood, sampled in a trial of Ad26.COV2.S vaccine versus placebo. The receptor was derived from a person between 18 and 65 years old who received the Ad26.COV2.S COVID-19 vaccine or a placebo. The chain couples TRBV18 to TRBJ2-7, with TRBD1 matching over 9 bases. In DNA, the CDR3 is TGTGCCAGCTCACCCCCGACAGGGGGATACGAGCAGTACTTC. As protein: CASSPPTGGYEQYF.